These T cell receptor beta chains were read from a single sample in a study of blood T cell repertoires in COVID-19. TCRdb's copy holds only in-frame clones and misses some; the assay was immunoSEQ multiplex PCR. This repertoire shows around 77,000 clones, around 85% found once; its top ten account for under 6%. Sequencing input: peripheral blood. These receptors came from a man older than 75 with acute or convalescent COVID-19. Both conserved end residues are part of each CDR3. A D gene is named only where the DNA matches it firmly. Where a row states a size, it is once, few, many or the class of an expanded clone; other rows omit it.

DNA: TGTGCCAGCAGTCTTAGACAGGGGGCGAAGGATGGCTACACCTTC
CDR3: CASSLRQGAKDGYTF
D: TRBD1
size: NA
J: TRBJ1-2
V: TRBV6-5
length: 15

DNA: TGTGCCTGGAGTGCAGGGACTAGCACAGATACGCAGTATTTT
CDR3: CAWSAGTSTDTQYF
D: NA
size: NA
J: TRBJ2-3
V: TRBV30
length: 14

DNA: TGCGCCAGCAGCCTCGGACTAGCGGGCGAGCAGTACTTC
CDR3: CASSLGLAGEQYF
D: TRBD2
size: many
J: TRBJ2-7
V: TRBV4-1
length: 13

DNA: TGCGCCAGCAACCCTAGCGGGGGGGACACAGATACGCAGTATTTT
CDR3: CASNPSGGDTDTQYF
D: TRBD2
size: NA
J: TRBJ2-3
V: TRBV5-1
length: 15

DNA: TGTGCCAGTAGGGGGGCCGGGACAGTGTACAATGAGCAGTTCTTC
CDR3: CASRGAGTVYNEQFF
D: TRBD1
size: few
J: TRBJ2-1
V: TRBV19
length: 15

DNA: TGTGCCAGTAGTACGGGGAGCTCTGGAAACACCATATATTTT
CDR3: CASSTGSSGNTIYF
D: NA
size: NA
J: TRBJ1-3
V: TRBV19
length: 14

DNA: TGTGCCACCAGTGACCCCCGGCTAGCGGGAGATAATGAGCAGTTCTTC
CDR3: CATSDPRLAGDNEQFF
D: TRBD2
size: NA
J: TRBJ2-1
V: TRBV24-1
length: 16

DNA: TGCAGCGTCTCACAGGGGGCCAATCCCTACGAGCAGTACTTC
CDR3: CSVSQGANPYEQYF
D: TRBD1
size: NA
J: TRBJ2-7
V: TRBV29-1
length: 14

DNA: TGTGCCAGCAGCGTAGATCCAGGAGATACGCAGTATTTT
CDR3: CASSVDPGDTQYF
D: NA
size: NA
J: TRBJ2-3
V: TRBV9
length: 13

DNA: TGCGCCAGCAGCCAAGATACAGGGGGCAATGAAAAACTGTTTTTT
CDR3: CASSQDTGGNEKLFF
D: TRBD1
size: NA
J: TRBJ1-4
V: TRBV4-3
length: 15

DNA: TGCGCCAGCAGCCAAGTGCGGACAGGGGGAGGAGGCACTGAAGCTTTCTTT
CDR3: CASSQVRTGGGGTEAFF
D: TRBD1
size: NA
J: TRBJ1-1
V: TRBV4-3
length: 17

DNA: TGTGCCTGGAGGGCGCCTTGGGGAGGGGAAGTATCCGGAAACACCATATATTTT
CDR3: CAWRAPWGGEVSGNTIYF
D: NA
size: NA
J: TRBJ1-3
V: TRBV30
length: 18

DNA: TGTGCCAGTAGTATAGATTGGACGGTAGCGGGAGGCGGGGAGCTGTTTTTT
CDR3: CASSIDWTVAGGGELFF
D: TRBD2
size: NA
J: TRBJ2-2
V: TRBV19
length: 17

DNA: TGTGCCAGCCCGACAGTCTCTGGAAACACCATATATTTT
CDR3: CASPTVSGNTIYF
D: NA
size: NA
J: TRBJ1-3
V: TRBV18
length: 13

DNA: TGTGCCAGCAGTAAAACAGGACAGGACCATGAGCAGTTCTTC
CDR3: CASSKTGQDHEQFF
D: TRBD1
size: NA
J: TRBJ2-1
V: TRBV27
length: 14

DNA: TGTGCCTGGGACGAGCGGGGAACTAATGAAAAACTGTTTTTT
CDR3: CAWDERGTNEKLFF
D: NA
size: NA
J: TRBJ1-4
V: TRBV30
length: 14

DNA: TGCGCCAGCAGCCCAGGGACAGTGAATCAGCCCCAGCATTTT
CDR3: CASSPGTVNQPQHF
D: TRBD1
size: few
J: TRBJ1-5
V: TRBV4-3
length: 14

DNA: TGTGCCAGCATTACGGGACAGACCTCCTACGAGCAGTACTTC
CDR3: CASITGQTSYEQYF
D: TRBD1
size: NA
J: TRBJ2-7
V: TRBV28
length: 14

DNA: TGTGCCAGCAGCTCCCGAGGAGGCACAGATACGCAGTATTTT
CDR3: CASSSRGGTDTQYF
D: NA
size: NA
J: TRBJ2-3
V: TRBV7-8
length: 14

DNA: TGTGCCAGCAGTTTCCACGGTTCACCCCTCCACTTT
CDR3: CASSFHGSPLHF
D: NA
size: NA
J: TRBJ1-6
V: TRBV6-2/TRBV6-3
length: 12

DNA: TGTGCCATCAGTGAGCGCAGCGGGGGGGCCAATGAGCAGTTCTTC
CDR3: CAISERSGGANEQFF
D: TRBD2
size: NA
J: TRBJ2-1
V: TRBV10-3
length: 15

DNA: TGTGCAAGTCGACCCGGGACTAGCGGGTCCCGCGAGGGGTACTTC
CDR3: CASRPGTSGSREGYF
D: NA
size: NA
J: TRBJ2-7
V: TRBV12-2
length: 15

DNA: TGTGCCAGCAGCCGCGTCGACAGGGGGTGGAATGAGCAGTTCTTC
CDR3: CASSRVDRGWNEQFF
D: TRBD1
size: once
J: TRBJ2-1
V: TRBV6-5
length: 15

DNA: TGTGCCAGCAGCGTAGCGGCGACTAGCGGGGGAGGAGAGACCCAGTACTTC
CDR3: CASSVAATSGGGETQYF
D: TRBD2
size: once
J: TRBJ2-5
V: TRBV9
length: 17

DNA: TGTGCCATCAGTGAGTCGGGGGGAAGTGAAAAACTGTTTTTT
CDR3: CAISESGGSEKLFF
D: NA
size: NA
J: TRBJ1-4
V: TRBV10-3
length: 14

DNA: TGTGCCAGCAGCTGGACAGGGGGTACGAACACCGGGGAGCTGTTTTTT
CDR3: CASSWTGGTNTGELFF
D: TRBD1
size: NA
J: TRBJ2-2
V: TRBV11-3
length: 16

DNA: TGTGCCAGTAGTATAGAGGGACAGGGTGGCTACACCTTC
CDR3: CASSIEGQGGYTF
D: TRBD1
size: NA
J: TRBJ1-2
V: TRBV19
length: 13

DNA: TGTGCCAGCAGCATACTAGCGGGGGGGGTGTCAAGAGATACGCAGTATTTT
CDR3: CASSILAGGVSRDTQYF
D: TRBD2
size: few
J: TRBJ2-3
V: TRBV7-2
length: 17